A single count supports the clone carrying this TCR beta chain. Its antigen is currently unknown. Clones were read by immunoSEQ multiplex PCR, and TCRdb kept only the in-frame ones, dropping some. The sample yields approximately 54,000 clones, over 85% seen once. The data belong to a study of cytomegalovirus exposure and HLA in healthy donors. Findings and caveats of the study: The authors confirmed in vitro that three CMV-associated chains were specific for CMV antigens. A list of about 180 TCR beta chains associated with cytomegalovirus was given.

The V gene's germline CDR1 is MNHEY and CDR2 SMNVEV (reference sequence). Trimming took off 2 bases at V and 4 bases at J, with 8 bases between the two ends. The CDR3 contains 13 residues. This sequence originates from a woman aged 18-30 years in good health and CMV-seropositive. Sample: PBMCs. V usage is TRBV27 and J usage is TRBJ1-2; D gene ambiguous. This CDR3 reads CASSLNEGYGYTF. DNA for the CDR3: TGTGCCAGCAGTTTAAACGAGGGCTATGGCTACACCTTC.